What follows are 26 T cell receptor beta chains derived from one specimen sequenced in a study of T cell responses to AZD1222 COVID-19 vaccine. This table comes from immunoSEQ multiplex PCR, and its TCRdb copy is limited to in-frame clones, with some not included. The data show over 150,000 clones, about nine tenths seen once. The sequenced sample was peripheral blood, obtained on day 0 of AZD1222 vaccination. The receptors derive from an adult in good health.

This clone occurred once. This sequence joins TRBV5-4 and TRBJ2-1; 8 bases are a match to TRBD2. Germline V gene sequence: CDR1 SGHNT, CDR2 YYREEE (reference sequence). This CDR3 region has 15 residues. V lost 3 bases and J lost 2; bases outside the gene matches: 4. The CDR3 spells CASSWSGGTYNEQFF. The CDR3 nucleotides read TGTGCCAGCAGCTGGAGCGGGGGCACCTACAATGAGCAGTTCTTC.

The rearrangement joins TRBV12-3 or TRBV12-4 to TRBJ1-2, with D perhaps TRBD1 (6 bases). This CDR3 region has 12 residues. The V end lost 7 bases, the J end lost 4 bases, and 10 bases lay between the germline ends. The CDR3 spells CASTGTSYGYTF. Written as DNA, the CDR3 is TGTGCCAGCACTGGGACATCCTATGGCTACACCTTC.

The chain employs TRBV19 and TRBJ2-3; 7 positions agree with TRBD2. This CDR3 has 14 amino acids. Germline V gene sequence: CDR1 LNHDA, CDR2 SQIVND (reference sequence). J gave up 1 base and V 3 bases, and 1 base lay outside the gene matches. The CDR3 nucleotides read TGTGCCAGTAGTATCGCGGGGGGCACAGATACGCAGTATTTT. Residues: CASSIAGGTDTQYF.

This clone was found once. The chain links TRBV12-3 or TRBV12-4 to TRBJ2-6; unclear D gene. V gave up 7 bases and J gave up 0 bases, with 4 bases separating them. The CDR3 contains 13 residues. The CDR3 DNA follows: TGTGCCAGCAAATACTCTGGGGCCAACGTCCTGACTTTC. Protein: CASKYSGANVLTF.

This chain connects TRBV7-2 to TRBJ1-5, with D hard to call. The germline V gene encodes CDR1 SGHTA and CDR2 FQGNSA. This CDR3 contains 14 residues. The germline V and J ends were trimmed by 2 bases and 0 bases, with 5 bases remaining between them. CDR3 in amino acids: CASSLSDSNQPQHF. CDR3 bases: TGTGCCAGCAGCTTATCAGATAGCAATCAGCCCCAGCATTTT. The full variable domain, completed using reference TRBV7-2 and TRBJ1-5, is GAGVSQSPSNKVTEKGKDVELRCDPISGHTALYWYRQSLGQGLEFLIYFQGNSAPDKSGLPSDRFSAERTGGSVSTLTIQRTQQEDSAVYLCASSLSDSNQPQHFGDGTRLSIL.

The CDR3 coding sequence is TGTGCCAGCAGCTTAGTGGCAAGCTCTGGAAACACCATATATTTT. Its translation: CASSLVASSGNTIYF. The chain recombines TRBV7-2 with TRBJ1-3; D unclear. Deletions cut 1 base from V and 0 bases from J, with 7 bases between. CDR3 length equals 15 residues. Germline V lookup: CDR1 SGHTA, CDR2 FQGNSA.

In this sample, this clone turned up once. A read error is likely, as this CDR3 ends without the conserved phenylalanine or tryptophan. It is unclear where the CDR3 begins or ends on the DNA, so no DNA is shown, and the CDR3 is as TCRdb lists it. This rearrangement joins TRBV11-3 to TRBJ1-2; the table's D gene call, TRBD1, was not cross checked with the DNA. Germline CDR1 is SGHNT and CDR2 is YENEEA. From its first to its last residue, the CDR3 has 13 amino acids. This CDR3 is CASSPNPDLQGKR.

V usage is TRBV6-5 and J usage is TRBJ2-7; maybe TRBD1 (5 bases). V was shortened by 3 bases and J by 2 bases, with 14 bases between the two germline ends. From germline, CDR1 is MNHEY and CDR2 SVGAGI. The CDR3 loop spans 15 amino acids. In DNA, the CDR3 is TGTGCCAGCAGTTATAGACAGAGTCAGCCCTACGAGCAGTACTTC. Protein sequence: CASSYRQSQPYEQYF.

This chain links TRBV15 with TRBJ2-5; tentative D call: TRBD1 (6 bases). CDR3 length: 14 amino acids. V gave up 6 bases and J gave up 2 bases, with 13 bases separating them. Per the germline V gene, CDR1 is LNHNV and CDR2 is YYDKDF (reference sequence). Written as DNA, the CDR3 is TGTGCCACCAGTCCACAGGGTAATCAAGAGACCCAGTACTTC. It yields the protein CATSPQGNQETQYF.

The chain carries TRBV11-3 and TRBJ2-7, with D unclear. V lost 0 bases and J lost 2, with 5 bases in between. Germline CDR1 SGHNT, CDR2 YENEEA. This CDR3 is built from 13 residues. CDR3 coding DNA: TGTGCCAGCAGCTTAGAATCCGCCTACGAGCAGTACTTC. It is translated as CASSLESAYEQYF.

The CDR3 here is CASSQSGGANEQYF. In DNA, the CDR3 is TGTGCCAGTAGTCAAAGCGGAGGGGCCAACGAGCAGTACTTC. The chain employs TRBV19 and TRBJ2-7; D may be TRBD2 (6 bases). CDR3 length: 14 residues. Germline V gives CDR1 LNHDA, CDR2 SQIVND (reference sequence). The ends were cut back, 5 bases at V and 5 bases at J, with 16 bases in the middle.

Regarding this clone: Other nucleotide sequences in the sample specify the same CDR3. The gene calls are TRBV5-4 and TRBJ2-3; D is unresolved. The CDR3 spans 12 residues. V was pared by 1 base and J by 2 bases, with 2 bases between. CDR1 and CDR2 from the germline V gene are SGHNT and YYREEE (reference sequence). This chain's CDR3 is CASSLSTDTQYF. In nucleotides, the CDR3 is TGTGCCAGCAGCTTGTCCACAGATACGCAGTATTTT.

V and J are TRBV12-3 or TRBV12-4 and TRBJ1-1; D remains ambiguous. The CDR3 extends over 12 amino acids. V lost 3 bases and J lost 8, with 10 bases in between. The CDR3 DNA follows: TGTGCCAGCAGTTTTTCAAGAGACGAAGCTTTCTTT. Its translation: CASSFSRDEAFF.

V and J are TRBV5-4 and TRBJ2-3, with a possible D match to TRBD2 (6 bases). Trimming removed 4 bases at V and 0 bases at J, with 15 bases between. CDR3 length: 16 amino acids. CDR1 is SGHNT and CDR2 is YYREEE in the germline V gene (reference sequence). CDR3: CASSLGLEKSTDTQYF. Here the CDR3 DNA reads TGTGCCAGCAGCCTGGGACTGGAAAAAAGCACAGATACGCAGTATTTT. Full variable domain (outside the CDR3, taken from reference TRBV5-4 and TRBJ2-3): ETGVTQSPTHLIKTRGQQVTLRCSSQSGHNTVSWYQQALGQGPQFIFQYYREEENGRGNFPPRFSGLQFPNYSSELNVNALELDDSALYLCASSLGLEKSTDTQYFGPGTRLTVL.

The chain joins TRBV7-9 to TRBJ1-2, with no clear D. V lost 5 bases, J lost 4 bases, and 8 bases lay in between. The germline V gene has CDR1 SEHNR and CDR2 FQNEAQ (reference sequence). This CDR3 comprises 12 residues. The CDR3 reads CASSEVLYGYTF. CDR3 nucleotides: TGTGCCAGCAGCGAGGTACTCTATGGCTACACCTTC.

CDR3 loop: CASTVQGEAFF. CDR3 sequence (DNA): TGTGCCAGCACTGTACAGGGTGAAGCTTTCTTT. The gene calls are TRBV6-5 and TRBJ1-1; D may be TRBD1 (6 bases). From germline, CDR1 is MNHEY and CDR2 SVGAGI. Trimming took 7 bases from V and 7 from J, leaving 10 bases between them. The CDR3 covers 11 residues.

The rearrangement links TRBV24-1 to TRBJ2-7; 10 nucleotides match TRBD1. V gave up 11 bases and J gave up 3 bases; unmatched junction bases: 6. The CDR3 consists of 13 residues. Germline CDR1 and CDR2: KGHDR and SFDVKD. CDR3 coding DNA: TGTGCCATTTGCGGGACAGGGGACTACGAGCAGTACTTC. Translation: CAICGTGDYEQYF.

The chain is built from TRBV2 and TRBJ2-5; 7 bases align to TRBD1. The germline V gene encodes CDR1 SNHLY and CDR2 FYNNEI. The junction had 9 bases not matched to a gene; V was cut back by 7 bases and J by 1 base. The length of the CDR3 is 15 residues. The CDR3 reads CASTQGGLGQETQYF. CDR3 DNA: TGTGCCAGCACTCAAGGGGGCTTGGGCCAAGAGACCCAGTACTTC.

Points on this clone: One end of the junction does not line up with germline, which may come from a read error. CDR3 sequence: CASSIAGGYTGELFF. The DNA for the CDR3 is TGTGCCAGCAGCATAGCGGGGGGGTACACCGGGGAGCTGTTTTTT. The V call is TRBV7-8, the J call TRBJ2-2; 11 bases match TRBD2. Germline V gene sequence: CDR1 SGHVS, CDR2 FQNEAQ. CDR3 length: 15 residues.

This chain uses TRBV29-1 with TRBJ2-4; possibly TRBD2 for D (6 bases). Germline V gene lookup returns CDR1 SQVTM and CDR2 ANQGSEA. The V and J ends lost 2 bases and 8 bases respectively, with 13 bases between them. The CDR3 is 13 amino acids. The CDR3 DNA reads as TGCAGCGTTGAACTCGGAGGGAAGTACATTCAGTACTTC. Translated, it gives CSVELGGKYIQYF.

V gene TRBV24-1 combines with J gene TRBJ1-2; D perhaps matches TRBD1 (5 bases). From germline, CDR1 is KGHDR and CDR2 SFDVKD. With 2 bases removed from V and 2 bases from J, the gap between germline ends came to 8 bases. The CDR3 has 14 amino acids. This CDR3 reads CATSDSTVNYGYTF. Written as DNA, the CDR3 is TGTGCCACCAGTGATTCGACAGTAAACTATGGCTACACCTTC.

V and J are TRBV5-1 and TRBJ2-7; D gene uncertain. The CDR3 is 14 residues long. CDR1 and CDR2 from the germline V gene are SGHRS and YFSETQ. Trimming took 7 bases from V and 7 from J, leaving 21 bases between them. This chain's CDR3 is CASVLQTKGSEQYF. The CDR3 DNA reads TGCGCCAGCGTTCTTCAGACAAAGGGTAGTGAGCAGTACTTC.

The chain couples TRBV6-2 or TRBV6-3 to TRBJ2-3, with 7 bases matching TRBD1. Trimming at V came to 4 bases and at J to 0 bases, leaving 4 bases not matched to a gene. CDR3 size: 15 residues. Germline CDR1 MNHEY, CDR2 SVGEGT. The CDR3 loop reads CASSFRDSSTDTQYF. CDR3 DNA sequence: TGTGCCAGCAGTTTCCGGGACAGCAGCACAGATACGCAGTATTTT.

This chain's CDR3 is CASSLDLAGGRADTQYF. The CDR3 DNA sequence: TGTGCCAGCAGCTTAGATCTAGCGGGGGGTAGGGCAGATACGCAGTATTTT. The rearrangement links TRBV7-8 to TRBJ2-3; the match to TRBD2 covers 11 bases. CDR3 length equals 17 residues. Germline V gene sequence: CDR1 SGHVS, CDR2 FQNEAQ. V dropped 1 base and J dropped 4; count of bases not matched to a gene: 7.

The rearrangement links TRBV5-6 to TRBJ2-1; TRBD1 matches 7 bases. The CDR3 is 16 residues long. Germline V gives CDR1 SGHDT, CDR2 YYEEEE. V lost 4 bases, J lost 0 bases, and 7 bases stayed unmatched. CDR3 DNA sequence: TGTGCCAGCAGCGGAGGACAGGCACGCTCCTACAATGAGCAGTTCTTC. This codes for CASSGGQARSYNEQFF.

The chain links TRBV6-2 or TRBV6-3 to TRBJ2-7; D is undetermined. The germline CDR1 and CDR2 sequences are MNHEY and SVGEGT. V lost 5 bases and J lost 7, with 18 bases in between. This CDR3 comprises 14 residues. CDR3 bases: TGTGCCAGCAGTCACGTTCCACCCTTGGGGGAGCAGTACTTC. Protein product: CASSHVPPLGEQYF.